Reported below is one T cell receptor (beta chain). What it recognizes is unknown. The primer mix had 60 Vbeta and 13 Jbeta primers. TCRdb keeps only in-frame clones here, not all; method: immunoSEQ multiplex PCR. The sample records some 110,000 clones, approximately 80% being singletons. The V gene's germline CDR1 is SGHRS and CDR2 YFSETQ. The CDR3 covers 15 residues. Trimming took off 0 bases at V and 8 bases at J, with 15 bases between the two ends. The data originate from a study of cytomegalovirus exposure and HLA in healthy donors. Findings and limits, study-wide: In a later analysis, the majority of CMV-associated beta chains seemingly showed HLA restriction. The availability of immune exposure information extended only to CMV serostatus.

The TCR comes from a man in his forties in good health and CMV-seronegative. Sequenced material: PBMCs. V and J are TRBV5-1 and TRBJ1-3, with a weak D call TRBD1 (5 bases). CDR3 sequence: CASSLEGVRVDTIYF. CDR3 nucleotides: TGCGCCAGCAGCTTGGAAGGGGTTAGAGTGGACACCATATATTTT.